This T cell receptor beta chain was recovered during a study of blood T cell repertoires in COVID-19. Across the study: The samples span acute and convalescent COVID-19 from the United States, Italy and Spain. T cells, B-cell-depleted T cells, or PBMCs supplied cDNA or gDNA.

In this sample, this clone turned up once. Some clones are missing from TCRdb's copy, which holds only in-frame ones; the method was immunoSEQ multiplex PCR. The table lists 150,000 to 200,000 clones, 60% to 85% of them singletons. Trimming took off 7 bases at V and 3 bases at J, with 7 bases between the two ends. The length of the CDR3 is 11 residues. CDR1 and CDR2 from the germline V gene are SGHRS and YFSETQ. Sequences were obtained from peripheral blood. The clonotype comes from a woman in her fifties or sixties with COVID-19, enrolled during active disease. The V and J genes are TRBV5-1 and TRBJ1-2, with D possibly being TRBD1 (5 bases). CDR3: CASQGDYGYTF. The CDR3 DNA follows: TGCGCCAGCCAAGGGGACTATGGCTACACCTTC.